A selection of T cell receptor beta chains follows, all from one sample in a study of blood T cell repertoires in COVID-19. This table comes from immunoSEQ multiplex PCR, and its TCRdb copy is limited to in-frame clones, with some not included. Among 120,000 or so clones listed, approximately 74% were seen once. The sequenced material came from peripheral blood. These receptors originate from a man aged 55 to 70 with acute or convalescent COVID-19. CDR3s include the opening cysteine and the closing phenylalanine or tryptophan. A D gene is named only where the DNA matches it firmly. Size tells how often a clone was seen (once, few, many) or the class of an expanded clone, and some rows leave it out.

V gene	D gene	J gene	clone size	CDR3 protein	CDR3 DNA
TRBV10-2	TRBD1	TRBJ1-2	.	CASSESLTGYDYGYTF	TGCGCCAGCAGTGAGTCGTTGACAGGGTATGACTATGGCTACACCTTC
TRBV11-3	TRBD2	TRBJ2-7	many	CASSSSGLVYEQYF	TGTGCCAGCAGCTCGTCTGGACTAGTATACGAGCAGTACTTC
TRBV11-2	TRBD1	TRBJ1-2	.	CASSLSMPRDRPYGYTF	TGTGCCAGCAGCTTATCCATGCCCCGGGACAGACCCTATGGCTACACCTTC
TRBV5-1	.	TRBJ2-1	.	CASSEDSAPYNEQFF	TGCGCCAGCAGCGAGGACTCTGCCCCCTACAATGAGCAGTTCTTC
TRBV11-3	TRBD1	TRBJ1-4	.	CASSGTGGGKKLFF	TGTGCCAGCAGCGGGACAGGGGGCGGGAAAAAACTGTTTTTT
TRBV3-1/TRBV3-2	.	TRBJ2-3	.	CASSPQARDSATQYF	TGTGCCAGCAGCCCCCAGGCACGGGACTCCGCCACGCAGTATTTT
TRBV7-9	.	TRBJ1-2	.	CASSLPTVSYGYTF	TGTGCCAGCAGCTTACCCACAGTTTCCTATGGCTACACCTTC
TRBV7-3	.	TRBJ2-6	.	CASSSLSGANVLTF	TGTGCCAGCAGCTCCCTCTCTGGGGCCAACGTCCTGACTTTC
TRBV7-3	.	TRBJ2-1	.	CASGGSPSSYNEQFF	TGTGCCAGCGGAGGGTCTCCGAGCTCCTACAATGAGCAGTTCTTC
TRBV5-6	.	TRBJ2-1	.	CASTHSLYNEQFF	TGTGCCAGCACCCACTCACTGTACAATGAGCAGTTCTTC
TRBV24-1	TRBD1	TRBJ1-2	few	CATSDRGNYGYTF	TGTGCCACCTCCGACAGGGGTAACTATGGCTACACCTTC
TRBV7-2	.	TRBJ2-1	.	CASSGHRARGNNEQFF	TGTGCCAGCAGCGGACACAGGGCCAGGGGTAACAATGAGCAGTTCTTC
TRBV7-8	.	TRBJ2-2	.	CASSRGGVSTGELFF	TGTGCCAGCAGCCGAGGGGGGGTGAGCACCGGGGAGCTGTTTTTT
TRBV5-6	.	TRBJ1-3	.	CASSFGGTSSGNTIYF	TGTGCCAGCAGCTTCGGAGGTACTAGCTCTGGAAACACCATATATTTT
TRBV10-3	TRBD1	TRBJ1-1	once	CAINTGGGDTEAFF	TGTGCCATCAATACAGGGGGCGGTGACACTGAAGCTTTCTTT
TRBV19	.	TRBJ1-2	.	CASSADSHYGYTF	TGTGCCAGTAGTGCTGACAGCCACTATGGCTACACCTTC
TRBV5-6	TRBD2	TRBJ2-2	.	CASSFDFSGSRVTGELFF	TGTGCCAGCAGCTTCGACTTTAGCGGGAGCAGGGTCACCGGGGAGCTGTTTTTT
TRBV7-9	.	TRBJ2-3	.	CASSLSSVDHTQYF	TGTGCCAGCAGCTTATCTAGCGTGGACCATACGCAGTATTTT
TRBV5-1	TRBD1	TRBJ1-4	.	CASSSTGGSNEKLFF	TGCGCCAGCAGCTCGACAGGGGGCTCTAATGAAAAACTGTTTTTT
TRBV6-4	.	TRBJ2-1	.	CASKAGGGEQFF	TGTGCCAGCAAAGCTGGGGGCGGTGAGCAGTTCTTC
TRBV2	TRBD1	TRBJ2-7	.	CASGDRGLSYEQYF	TGTGCCAGCGGGGACAGGGGGCTCTCCTACGAGCAGTACTTC
TRBV3-1/TRBV3-2	TRBD2	TRBJ2-1	.	CASSRTAGEFYNEQFF	TGTGCCAGCAGTCGGACAGCGGGAGAGTTCTACAATGAGCAGTTCTTC
TRBV6-6	.	TRBJ1-5	.	CASSYSGADNQPQHF	TGTGCCAGCAGTTACTCGGGAGCAGACAATCAGCCCCAGCATTTT
TRBV5-8	.	TRBJ2-3	.	CASSRDKGTDTQYF	TGTGCCAGCAGCCGGGACAAGGGCACAGATACGCAGTATTTT
TRBV4-1	.	TRBJ2-1	.	CASSQALQGRILNEQFF	TGCGCCAGCAGCCAAGCCTTACAGGGGAGGATTTTAAATGAGCAGTTCTTC
TRBV11-3	.	TRBJ2-1	once	CASSFGGVSGYYNEQFF	TGTGCCAGCAGCTTCGGTGGGGTTAGCGGTTATTACAATGAGCAGTTCTTC
TRBV4-1	TRBD2	TRBJ2-1	.	CASSLDSGNYNEQFF	TGCGCCAGCAGCCTGGATAGCGGGAACTACAATGAGCAGTTCTTC
TRBV15	.	TRBJ1-6	.	CATSRSQNNSPLHF	TGTGCCACCAGCAGATCCCAGAATAATTCACCCCTCCACTTT
TRBV28	TRBD1	TRBJ1-5	few	CASSLAGGHQPQHF	TGTGCCAGCAGTTTAGCAGGGGGGCATCAGCCCCAGCATTTT
TRBV15	.	TRBJ2-1	.	CATSIRTLNNEQFF	TGTGCCACCAGCATCCGGACTCTTAACAATGAGCAGTTCTTC
TRBV5-1	TRBD1	TRBJ1-3	.	CASSMGQGNRPGNTIYF	TGCGCCAGCAGCATGGGACAGGGTAATCGTCCCGGAAACACCATATATTTT
TRBV6-6	.	TRBJ1-2	.	CAVKGGANYGYTF	TGTGCCGTAAAGGGGGGGGCTAACTATGGCTACACCTTC
TRBV7-2	.	TRBJ2-6	.	CASRGTGGAFSGANVLTF	TGTGCCAGCAGGGGCACGGGGGGCGCCTTTTCTGGGGCCAACGTCCTGACTTTC
TRBV3-1/TRBV3-2	TRBD1	TRBJ2-1	.	CASSHLGQGKQDEQFF	TGTGCCAGCAGCCATCTAGGACAGGGGAAGCAGGATGAGCAGTTCTTC
TRBV30	.	TRBJ1-1	.	CAWSITAGRTEAFF	TGTGCCTGGAGTATAACAGCGGGCCGCACTGAAGCTTTCTTT